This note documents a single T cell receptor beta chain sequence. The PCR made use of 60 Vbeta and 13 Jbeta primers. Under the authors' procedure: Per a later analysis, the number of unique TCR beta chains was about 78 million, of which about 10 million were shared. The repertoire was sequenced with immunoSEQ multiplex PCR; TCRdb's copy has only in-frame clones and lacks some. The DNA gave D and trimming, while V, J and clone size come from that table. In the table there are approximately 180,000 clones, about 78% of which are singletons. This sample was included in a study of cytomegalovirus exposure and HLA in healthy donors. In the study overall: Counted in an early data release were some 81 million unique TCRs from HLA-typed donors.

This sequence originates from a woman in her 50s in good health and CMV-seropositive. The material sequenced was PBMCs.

The DNA of the CDR3 is TGTGCCAGCAGTTTCGGGACAGGCCACACTGAAGCTTTCTTT. Amino acids: CASSFGTGHTEAFF. The gene calls are TRBV27 and TRBJ1-1; 8 nucleotides align to TRBD1. V lost 3 bases, J lost 3 bases, and 3 bases stayed unmatched. Germline lookup yields CDR1 MNHEY and CDR2 SMNVEV (reference sequence). The CDR3 runs to 14 residues.